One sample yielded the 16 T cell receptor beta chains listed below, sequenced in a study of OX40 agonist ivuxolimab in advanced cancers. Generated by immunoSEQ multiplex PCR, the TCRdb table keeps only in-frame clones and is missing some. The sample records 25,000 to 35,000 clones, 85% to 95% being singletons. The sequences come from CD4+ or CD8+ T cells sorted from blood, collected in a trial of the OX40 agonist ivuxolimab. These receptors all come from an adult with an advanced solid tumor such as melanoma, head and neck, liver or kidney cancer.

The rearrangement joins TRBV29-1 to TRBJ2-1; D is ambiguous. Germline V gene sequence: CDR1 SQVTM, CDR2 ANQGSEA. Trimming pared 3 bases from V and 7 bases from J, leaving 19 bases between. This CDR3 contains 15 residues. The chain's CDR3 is CSVEWVGGFRNEQFF. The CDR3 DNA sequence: TGCAGCGTTGAGTGGGTTGGCGGCTTTAGGAATGAGCAGTTCTTC.

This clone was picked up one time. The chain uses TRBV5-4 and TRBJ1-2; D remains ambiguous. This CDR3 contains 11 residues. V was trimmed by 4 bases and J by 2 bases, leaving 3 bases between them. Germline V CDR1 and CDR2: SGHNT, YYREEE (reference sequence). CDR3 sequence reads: CASSQNYGYTF. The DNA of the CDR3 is TGTGCCAGCAGCCAGAACTATGGCTACACCTTC.

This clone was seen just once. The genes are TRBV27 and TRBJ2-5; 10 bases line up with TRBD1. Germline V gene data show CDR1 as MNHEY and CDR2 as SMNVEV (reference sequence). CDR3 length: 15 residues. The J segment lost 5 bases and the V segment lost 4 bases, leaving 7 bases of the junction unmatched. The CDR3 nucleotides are TGTGCCAGCAGTTGGCGGGGACAGGGGATGGAGACCCAGTACTTC. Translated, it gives CASSWRGQGMETQYF.

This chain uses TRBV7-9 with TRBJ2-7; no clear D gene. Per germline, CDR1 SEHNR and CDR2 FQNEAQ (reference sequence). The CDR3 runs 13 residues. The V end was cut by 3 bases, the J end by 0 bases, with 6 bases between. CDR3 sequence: CASSFGPSYEQYF. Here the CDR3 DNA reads TGTGCCAGCAGCTTTGGCCCCTCCTACGAGCAGTACTTC.

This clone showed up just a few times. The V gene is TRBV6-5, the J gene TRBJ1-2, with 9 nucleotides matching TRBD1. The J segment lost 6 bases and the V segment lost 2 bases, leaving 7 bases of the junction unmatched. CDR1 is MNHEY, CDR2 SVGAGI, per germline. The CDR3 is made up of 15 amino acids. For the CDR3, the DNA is TGTGCCAGCAGTTACAGCGACAGGGGGATAGATGGCTACACCTTC. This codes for CASSYSDRGIDGYTF.

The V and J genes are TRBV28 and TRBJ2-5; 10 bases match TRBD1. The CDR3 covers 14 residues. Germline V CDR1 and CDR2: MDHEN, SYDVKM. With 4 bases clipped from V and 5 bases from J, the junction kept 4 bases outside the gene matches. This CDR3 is CASSSTGGSETQYF. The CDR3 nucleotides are TGTGCCAGCAGTTCGACAGGGGGCAGCGAGACCCAGTACTTC.

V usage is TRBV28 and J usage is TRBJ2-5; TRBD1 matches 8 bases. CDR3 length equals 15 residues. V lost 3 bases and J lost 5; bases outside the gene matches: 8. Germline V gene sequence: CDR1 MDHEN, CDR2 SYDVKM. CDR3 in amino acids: CASSLQDRVMETQYF. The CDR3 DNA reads TGTGCCAGCAGTTTGCAGGACAGGGTAATGGAGACCCAGTACTTC.

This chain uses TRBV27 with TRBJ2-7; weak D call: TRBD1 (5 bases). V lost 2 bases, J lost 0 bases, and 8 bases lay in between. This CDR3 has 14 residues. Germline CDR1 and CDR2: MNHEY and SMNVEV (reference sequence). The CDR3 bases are TGTGCCAGCAGTTTAGGGGCTTCCTCCTACGAGCAGTACTTC. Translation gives CASSLGASSYEQYF.

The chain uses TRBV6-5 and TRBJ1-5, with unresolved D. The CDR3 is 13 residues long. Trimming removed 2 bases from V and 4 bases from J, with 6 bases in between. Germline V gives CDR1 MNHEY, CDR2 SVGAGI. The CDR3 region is CASSYGQNQPQHF. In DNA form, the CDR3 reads TGTGCCAGCAGTTACGGGCAGAATCAGCCCCAGCATTTT.

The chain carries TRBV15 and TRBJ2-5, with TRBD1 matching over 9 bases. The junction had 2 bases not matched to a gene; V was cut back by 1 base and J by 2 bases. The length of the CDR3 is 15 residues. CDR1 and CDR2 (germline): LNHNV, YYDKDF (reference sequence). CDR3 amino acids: CATSRVGQGQETQYF. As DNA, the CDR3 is TGTGCCACCAGCAGAGTTGGACAGGGGCAAGAGACCCAGTACTTC. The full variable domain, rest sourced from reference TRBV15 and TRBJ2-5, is DAMVIQNPRYQVTQFGKPVTLSCSQTLNHNVMYWYQQKSSQAPKLLFHYYDKDFNNEADTPDNFQSRRPNTSFCFLDIRSPGLGDTAMYLCATSRVGQGQETQYFGPGTRLLVL.

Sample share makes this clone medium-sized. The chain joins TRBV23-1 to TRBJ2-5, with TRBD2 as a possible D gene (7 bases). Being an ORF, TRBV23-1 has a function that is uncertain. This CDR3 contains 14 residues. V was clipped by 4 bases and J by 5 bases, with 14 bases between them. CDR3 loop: CASSLRGAWETQYF. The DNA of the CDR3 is TGCGCCAGCAGTCTCCGGGGGGCCTGGGAGACCCAGTACTTC.

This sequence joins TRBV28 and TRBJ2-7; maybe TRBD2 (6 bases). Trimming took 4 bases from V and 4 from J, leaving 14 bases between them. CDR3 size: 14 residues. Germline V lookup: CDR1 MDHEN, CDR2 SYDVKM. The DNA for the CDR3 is TGTGCCAGCAGTTCACTCTTCGGGGGTTACGAGCAGTACTTC. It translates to CASSSLFGGYEQYF.

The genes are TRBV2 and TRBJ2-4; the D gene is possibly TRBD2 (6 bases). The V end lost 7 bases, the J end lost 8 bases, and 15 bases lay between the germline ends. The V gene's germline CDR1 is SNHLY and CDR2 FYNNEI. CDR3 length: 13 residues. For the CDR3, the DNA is TGTGCCAGCAACCGGAGGGAGACAGACATTCAGTACTTC. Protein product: CASNRRETDIQYF.

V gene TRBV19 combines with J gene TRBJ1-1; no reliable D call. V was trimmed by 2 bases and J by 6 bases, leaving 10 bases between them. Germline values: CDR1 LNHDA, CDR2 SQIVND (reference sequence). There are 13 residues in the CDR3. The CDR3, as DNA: TGTGCCAGTAGTATAAGTGTGGTAGCTGAAGCTTTCTTT. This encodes CASSISVVAEAFF. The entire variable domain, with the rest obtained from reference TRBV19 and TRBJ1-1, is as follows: DGGITQSPKYLFRKEGQNVTLSCEQNLNHDAMYWYRQDPGQGLRLIYYSQIVNDFQKGDIAEGYSVSREKKESFPLTVTSAQKNPTAFYLCASSISVVAEAFFGQGTRLTVV.

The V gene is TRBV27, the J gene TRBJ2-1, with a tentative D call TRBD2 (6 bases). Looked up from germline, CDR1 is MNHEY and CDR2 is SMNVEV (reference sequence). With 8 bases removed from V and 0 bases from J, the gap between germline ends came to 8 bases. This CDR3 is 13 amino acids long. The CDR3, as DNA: TGTGCCAGCCGGGAGAGCTCCTACAATGAGCAGTTCTTC. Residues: CASRESSYNEQFF.

CDR3 sequence: CASSPPGRAGGQPQHF. The CDR3 DNA sequence: TGTGCCAGCAGCCCCCCCGGGAGGGCGGGCGGTCAGCCCCAGCATTTT. The chain links TRBV7-9 to TRBJ1-5; no definite D call. The CDR3 runs to 16 residues. Trimming removed 5 bases at V and 6 bases at J, with 20 bases between. The germline V gene encodes CDR1 SEHNR and CDR2 FQNEAQ (reference sequence). Complete variable domain (other parts from reference TRBV7-9 and TRBJ1-5): DTGVSQNPRHKITKRGQNVTFRCDPISEHNRLYWYRQTLGQGPEFLTYFQNEAQLEKSRLLSDRFSAERPKGSFSTLEIQRTEQGDSAMYLCASSPPGRAGGQPQHFGDGTRLSIL.